The sequence of this T cell receptor (beta chain) was determined in a study of control samples from healthy donors and cancer patients. This CDR3 has 15 amino acids. The V gene's germline CDR1 is MNHEY and CDR2 SVGAGI. V was trimmed by 0 bases and J by 3 bases, leaving 10 bases between them. Here immunoSEQ multiplex PCR was the method, and the copy in TCRdb shows in-frame clones only, minus some. This sample has approximately 100,000 clones, with under 90% found just once. The J gene is TRBJ2-3, the V gene TRBV6-5, with D perhaps matching TRBD1 (6 bases). The origin of this receptor is a woman between 40 and 50 years old in good health. Sequenced material: blood. CDR3 region: CASSYSQGLTDTQYF. Here the CDR3 DNA reads TGTGCCAGCAGTTACTCGCAGGGGTTGACAGATACGCAGTATTTT.